The next 28 T cell receptor beta chains were all read from a single sample in a study of T cells of healthy individuals. TCRdb passed the 5' RACE reads through MiXCR, listing each CDR3 protein once. Among 55,000 to 65,000 distinct CDR3 sequences listed, roughly 17% were seen once. The receptors shown here come from a human donor in good health.

The count of this clonotype is one. The V and J genes are TRBV20-1 and TRBJ2-7; D is possibly TRBD1 or TRBD2 (5 bases each). Germline CDR1 is DFQATT and CDR2 is SNEGSKA (reference sequence). Trimming took 6 bases from V and 3 from J, leaving 18 bases between them. This CDR3 comprises 14 residues. The CDR3 sequence: CSANKEGTIYEQYF. In DNA form, the CDR3 reads TGCAGTGCCAATAAGGAAGGGACCATCTACGAGCAGTACTTC.

This clonotype turned up a few times. This rearrangement joins TRBV12-3 or TRBV12-4 to TRBJ1-1; a possible D gene is TRBD1 (6 bases). Trimming cost V 2 bases and J 5 bases, with 12 bases left between them. The CDR3 has 14 amino acids. The CDR3: CASSLRVRGTEAFF. As DNA, the CDR3 is TGTGCCAGCAGTTTAAGGGTCAGGGGAACTGAAGCTTTCTTT.

This clonotype was picked up a small number of times. V gene TRBV21-1 combines with J gene TRBJ2-3; the D call in the table, TRBD2, was not verified against the DNA. TRBV21-1 has pseudogene status. CDR3 size: 15 residues. The CDR3 region is CASSKGVLGTDTQYF. CDR3 bases: TGTGCCAGCAGCAAGGGAGTACTCGGCACAGATACGCAGTATTTT.

This clonotype appeared a few times. The gene calls are TRBV4-3 and TRBJ1-5; 7 positions agree with TRBD1. The CDR3 runs to 14 residues. Germline CDR1 LGHNA, CDR2 YSLEER. Losses at the gene ends were 0 bases for V and 6 bases for J; bases not matched to a gene: 2. Here the CDR3 reads CASSQETGSQPQHF. The CDR3 DNA sequence: TGCGCCAGCAGCCAAGAGACAGGGTCTCAGCCCCAGCATTTT.

This clonotype appeared a few times. This chain links TRBV12-3 or TRBV12-4 with TRBJ1-2, with 8 bases that match TRBD1. This CDR3 region has 14 residues. The junction had 6 bases not matched to a gene; V was cut back by 5 bases and J by 4 bases. The CDR3 DNA sequence: TGTGCCAGCAGTGCCGGGACAGGCCCCTATGGCTACACCTTC. This encodes CASSAGTGPYGYTF.

This clonotype was counted many times. The chain employs TRBV7-2 and TRBJ2-5; 7 bases fit TRBD2. V trimming: 5 bases; J trimming: 4 bases; junction bases outside the gene matches: 10. Germline V lookup: CDR1 SGHTA, CDR2 FQGNSA. This CDR3 has 15 amino acids. CDR3 protein: CASSQTLAEAETQYF. CDR3 nucleotides: TGTGCCAGCAGCCAGACCCTAGCGGAAGCAGAGACCCAGTACTTC.

The V call is TRBV27, the J call TRBJ2-5; TRBD1 agrees at 9 bases. The CDR3 length is 14 residues. Trimming at V came to 7 bases and at J to 5 bases, leaving 8 bases not matched to a gene. CDR1 MNHEY and CDR2 SMNVEV come from the germline V gene (reference sequence). The CDR3 DNA follows: TGTGCCAGCACCCCCGGGACAGGGACGGAGACCCAGTACTTC. Translation gives CASTPGTGTETQYF.

The chain links TRBV5-5 to TRBJ2-1; D not certain. The germline V gene encodes CDR1 SGHKS and CDR2 YYEKEE (reference sequence). The V end lost 4 bases, the J end lost 4 bases, and 15 bases lay between the germline ends. The CDR3 consists of 15 residues. CDR3 in DNA: TGTGCCAGCAGCCATCGTACCCGAGGTTACAATGAGCAGTTCTTC. It specifies CASSHRTRGYNEQFF.

This clonotype has only a few counts. The chain has TRBV20-1 and TRBJ2-4; no clear D gene. V lost 0 bases, J lost 0 bases, and 6 bases lay in between. Germline V gene lookup returns CDR1 DFQATT and CDR2 SNEGSKA (reference sequence). This CDR3 comprises 14 residues. DNA of the CDR3: TGCAGTGCTAGAGAAAGCCCAGCCAAAAACATTCAGTACTTC. Translating it yields CSARESPAKNIQYF.

This clonotype was detected ten times or more. The CDR3 sequence is CSARDLRARGAQYF. As DNA, the CDR3 is TGCAGTGCTAGAGATCTCCGGGCCCGTGGCGCGCAGTACTTC. The chain recombines TRBV20-1 with TRBJ2-5; D remains unclear. V lost 0 bases and J lost 11, with 19 bases in between. CDR1 is DFQATT and CDR2 is SNEGSKA in the germline V gene (reference sequence). This CDR3 comprises 14 residues.

V gene TRBV12-3 or TRBV12-4 combines with J gene TRBJ2-7; a weak D match, TRBD1 (6 bases). This CDR3 spans 14 amino acids. Trimming took 4 bases from V and 2 from J, leaving 12 bases between them. CDR3 in amino acids: CASSSLGGPYEQYF. CDR3 bases: TGTGCCAGCAGTTCCCTAGGGGGTCCCTACGAGCAGTACTTC.

This clonotype was seen only a few times. The rearrangement links TRBV28 to TRBJ2-7, with D hard to call. CDR1 and CDR2 (germline): MDHEN, SYDVKM. V lost 4 bases and J 0 bases, leaving 13 bases between the germline ends. This CDR3 is 15 amino acids long. The CDR3 sequence is CASSSGQLLSYEQYF. The CDR3, as DNA: TGTGCCAGCAGTTCGGGTCAGCTCCTCTCCTACGAGCAGTACTTC.

This clonotype was picked up many times. The rearrangement joins TRBV4-2 to TRBJ2-2, with D unclear. This CDR3 spans 13 amino acids. The V end lost 1 base, the J end lost 5 bases, and 5 bases lay between the germline ends. Germline-derived CDR1 and CDR2 are LGHNA and YNFKEQ. CDR3 residues: CASSQGETGELFF. DNA for the CDR3: TGTGCCAGCAGCCAAGGAGAGACCGGGGAGCTGTTTTTT.

This clonotype was counted only a few times. The rearrangement links TRBV6-4 to TRBJ2-1; D might be TRBD1 or TRBD2, each matching 6 bases. This CDR3 region has 16 residues. Germline V gene data show CDR1 as MRHNA and CDR2 as SNTAGT. With 2 bases removed from V and 5 bases from J, the gap between germline ends came to 16 bases. The DNA for the CDR3 is TGTGCCAGCAGTGACGGGTGGGGGGACAAAAACAATGAGCAGTTCTTC. The encoded protein is CASSDGWGDKNNEQFF.

This clonotype was found many times. The gene calls are TRBV9 and TRBJ2-7; TRBD2 matches 12 bases. The CDR3 contains 15 residues. Looked up from germline, CDR1 is SGDLS and CDR2 is YYNGEE. The V gene end was trimmed by 4 bases and the J gene end by 4 bases; junction bases not matched to a gene: 6. The CDR3 region has the DNA TGTGCCAGCAGCCTGTCTAGCGGGAGGGAATACGAGCAGTACTTC. Translation gives CASSLSSGREYEQYF.

This clonotype was seen only a few times. V gene TRBV21-1 combines with J gene TRBJ2-3; the listed D gene, TRBD2, was not tested against the DNA. TRBV21-1 is assigned pseudogene status. This CDR3 is 17 amino acids long. The CDR3 loop is CASSPPGTSGFTDTQYF. The CDR3 region has the DNA TGTGCCAGCAGCCCACCCGGGACTAGCGGGTTCACAGATACGCAGTATTTT.

This clonotype was observed a few times. The DNA is left out, because the CDR3 cannot be placed on it with certainty; the CDR3 is given as TCRdb lists it. The chain joins TRBV15 to TRBJ2-7; the D segment call TRBD2 is taken from the table without a DNA check. Germline V gene sequence: CDR1 LNHNV, CDR2 YYDKDF (reference sequence). The CDR3 extends over 18 residues, inclusive of both ends. The CDR3 loop reads CATSSCATSSRETYEQYF.

This clonotype was recorded many times. The CDR3 region has the DNA TGTGCCAGCAGTTACGATGGGACGGCCTACGAGCAGTACTTC. Amino acid sequence: CASSYDGTAYEQYF. The chain has TRBV6-5 and TRBJ2-7; the D call may be TRBD1 or TRBD2 (5 bases each). The germline V and J ends were trimmed by 2 bases and 2 bases, with 10 bases remaining between them. From germline, CDR1 is MNHEY and CDR2 SVGAGI. The CDR3 runs to 14 residues.

This clonotype occurred many times. The genes are TRBV7-9 and TRBJ1-5, with TRBD1 identical over 7 bases. Germline V CDR1 and CDR2: SEHNR, FQNEAQ (reference sequence). V trimming: 4 bases; J trimming: 6 bases; junction bases outside the gene matches: 6. This CDR3 is 14 amino acids long. CDR3 DNA: TGTGCCAGCAGCTCGACAGGGCTAGGTCAGCCCCAGCATTTT. Residues: CASSSTGLGQPQHF.

This clonotype was counted many times. The junction shows a germline mismatch at one end, possibly a read error. The CDR3 sequence: CASSLVQNTGELFF. The CDR3 nucleotides read TGTGCCAGCAGTTTAGTTCAGAACACCGGGGAGCTGTTTTTC. The chain combines TRBV27 with TRBJ2-2, with a weak D call TRBD2 (5 bases). The CDR3 has 14 amino acids. From germline, CDR1 is MNHEY and CDR2 SMNVEV (reference sequence).

This clonotype was recorded a few times. The V call is TRBV5-1, the J call TRBJ2-2; TRBD2 aligns across 7 bases. The CDR3 covers 15 residues. Germline CDR1 and CDR2: SGHRS and YFSETQ. V lost 2 bases, J lost 4 bases, and 5 bases stayed unmatched. The CDR3 loop reads CASSLWTGGTGELFF. The CDR3 DNA sequence: TGCGCCAGCAGCTTATGGACGGGAGGCACCGGGGAGCTGTTTTTT. Full variable domain (remainder filled in from reference TRBV5-1 and TRBJ2-2): KAGVTQTPRYLIKTRGQQVTLSCSPISGHRSVSWYQQTPGQGLQFLFEYFSETQRNKGNFPGRFSGRQFSNSRSEMNVSTLELGDSALYLCASSLWTGGTGELFFGEGSRLTVL.

V gene TRBV2 combines with J gene TRBJ2-2; D gene ambiguous. Germline lookup yields CDR1 SNHLY and CDR2 FYNNEI. The CDR3 runs to 16 residues. Trimming removed 3 bases at V and 0 bases at J, with 11 bases between. CDR3 DNA: TGTGCCAGCAGTGACCCGACCCACGCGAACACCGGGGAGCTGTTTTTT. Translation: CASSDPTHANTGELFF.

Many counts were recorded for this clonotype. This rearrangement joins TRBV5-5 to TRBJ2-2; D is uncertain. Germline CDR1 SGHKS, CDR2 YYEKEE (reference sequence). The CDR3 spans 15 residues. Trimming shortened V by 3 bases and J by 4 bases, and 13 bases separated the two germline ends. In DNA form, the CDR3 reads TGTGCCAGCAGCTCACTCAGAGGCGGCACCGGGGAGCTGTTTTTT. As protein: CASSSLRGGTGELFF.

This clonotype was seen repeatedly, ten times or more. The CDR3 DNA follows: TGTGCCAGCAGCCAAGATATTTTAGTTGGGGGGACTAGCGGGAGGGCACGCCAAGGCACCCAGTACTTC. Protein product: CASSQDILVGGTSGRARQGTQYF. This chain joins TRBV4-2 and TRBJ2-5; 16 bases agree with TRBD2. V was clipped by 0 bases and J by 8 bases; unmatched bases: 24. In germline, CDR1 is LGHNA, CDR2 YNFKEQ. The CDR3 runs 23 residues.

This sequence joins TRBV27 and TRBJ2-7; 10 bases fit TRBD1. CDR1 is MNHEY, CDR2 SMNVEV, per germline (reference sequence). After removal of 5 bases from V and 2 bases from J, the junction contained 3 bases not matched to a gene. The CDR3 sequence is 14 residues long. CDR3: CASSAGTGAYEQYF. In DNA, the CDR3 is TGTGCCAGCAGTGCCGGGACAGGGGCCTACGAGCAGTACTTC.

The gene calls are TRBV12-3 or TRBV12-4 and TRBJ1-1, with a tentative D call TRBD1 (5 bases). V was cut by 6 bases and J by 1 base, with 18 bases left in between. This CDR3 spans 16 amino acids. The CDR3 DNA follows: TGTGCCAGCAGGCCGCGCGGAGGGACGCGGAACACTGAAGCTTTCTTT. It specifies CASRPRGGTRNTEAFF.

Comment on this clonotype: One base away lies a much larger clone, so this may be a sequencing read error. The rearrangement joins TRBV7-9 to TRBJ1-6; TRBD1 agrees at 9 bases. There are 17 residues in the CDR3. Per the germline V gene, CDR1 is SEHNR and CDR2 is FQNEAQ (reference sequence). V dropped 1 base and J dropped 0; count of bases not matched to a gene: 1. The CDR3 nucleotides read TGTGCCAGCAGCTTAGGACAGGGGGACTCCTATAATTCACCCCTCCACTTT. Translated, it gives CASSLGQGDSYNSPLHF.

This clonotype was seen a handful of times. The gene calls are TRBV7-6 and TRBJ1-1, with 8 positions matching TRBD1. J gave up 5 bases and V 5 bases, and 7 bases lay outside the gene matches. Germline assignment: CDR1 SGHVS and CDR2 FNYEAQ. The CDR3 is 14 residues long. This CDR3 is CASSAPGQGTEAFF. The CDR3 nucleotides are TGTGCCAGCAGCGCCCCCGGACAGGGTACTGAAGCTTTCTTT.